One and the same sample provided the 25 T cell receptor beta chains below, sequenced in a study of beta chain features in type 1 diabetes. What was sequenced were expressed TCRB transcripts, since all of the isolated RNA had been reverse transcribed. Only in-frame clones appear in the TCRdb table, and some are missing; sequencing was by immunoSEQ multiplex PCR. The repertoire holds 120,000 to 150,000 clones, with about 50% as singletons. The sample comprised Tregs from blood. These receptors originate from a man aged 18 to 29 in good health.

The chain is built from TRBV10-3 and TRBJ2-5; possibly TRBD1 for D (5 bases). Germline values: CDR1 ENHRY, CDR2 SYGVKD. The germline V and J ends were trimmed by 8 bases and 1 base, with 11 bases remaining between them. The CDR3 spans 13 residues. DNA of the CDR3: TGTGCCATCGGACAAGAGCTCCAAGAGACCCAGTACTTC. This encodes CAIGQELQETQYF.

This clone was observed a handful of times. The chain recombines TRBV13 with TRBJ1-1; D uncertain. CDR3 length: 15 residues. Trimming took 5 bases from V and 6 from J, leaving 19 bases between them. Germline values: CDR1 PRHDT, CDR2 FYEKMQ (reference sequence). CDR3 amino acids: CASSPRLGRDAEAFF. In nucleotides, the CDR3 is TGTGCCAGCAGCCCTCGTCTAGGGAGGGATGCTGAAGCTTTCTTT.

The chain recombines TRBV7-3 with TRBJ2-1; 12 bases map to TRBD1. CDR3 length: 16 amino acids. Germline CDR1 reads SGHTA; CDR2 reads FQGTGA. J was trimmed by 9 bases and V by 1 base; bases with no gene match: 7. CDR3 nucleotides: TGTGCCAGCAGCTTAAGGGGTGGGACAGGGGGCGTTGAGCAGTTCTTC. Protein sequence: CASSLRGGTGGVEQFF.

CDR3 residues: CASSKVAWGDRGLNEQFF. The DNA of the CDR3 is TGTGCCAGCTCCAAAGTTGCCTGGGGGGACAGGGGGCTCAATGAGCAGTTCTTC. The chain links TRBV25-1 to TRBJ2-1, with TRBD1 identical over 12 bases. Trimming at V came to 8 bases and at J to 6 bases, leaving 17 bases not matched to a gene. This CDR3 region has 18 residues. Germline V gives CDR1 MGHDK, CDR2 SYGVNS. The variable domain in full, completed from reference TRBV25-1 and TRBJ2-1, reads EADIYQTPRYLVIGTGKKITLECSQTMGHDKMYWYQQDPGMELHLIHYSYGVNSTEKGDLSSESTVSRIRTEHFPLTLESARPSHTSQYLCASSKVAWGDRGLNEQFFGPGTRLTVL.

This clone was recorded a few times. The genes are TRBV14 and TRBJ1-1; no reliable D call. The germline V gene has CDR1 SGHDN and CDR2 FVKESK. The CDR3 covers 15 residues. The V and J ends lost 0 bases and 1 base respectively, with 9 bases between them. CDR3: CASSQDHHRNTEAFF. The CDR3 nucleotides read TGTGCCAGCAGCCAAGATCACCACAGGAACACTGAAGCTTTCTTT.

The genes are TRBV18 and TRBJ2-1, with D perhaps matching TRBD2 (5 bases). The CDR3 covers 13 residues. Germline V CDR1 and CDR2: KGHSH, LQKENI. The ends were cut back, 3 bases at V and 4 bases at J, with 7 bases in the middle. The CDR3 loop reads CASSPPGYNEQFF. In nucleotides, the CDR3 is TGTGCCAGCTCACCGCCGGGATACAATGAGCAGTTCTTC. Full variable domain (missing parts from reference TRBV18 and TRBJ2-1): NAGVMQNPRHLVRRRGQEARLRCSPMKGHSHVYWYRQLPEEGLKFMVYLQKENIIDESGMPKERFSAEFPKEGPSILRIQQVVRGDSAAYFCASSPPGYNEQFFGPGTRLTVL.

V is TRBV6-5 and J is TRBJ2-7; TRBD1 matches 8 bases. CDR3 length equals 14 residues. Germline lookup yields CDR1 MNHEY and CDR2 SVGAGI. With V trimmed by 4 bases and J by 5 bases, 7 bases remained unmatched. For the CDR3, the DNA is TGTGCCAGCAGTTCCCCGGACAGGGTCCACGAGCAGTACTTC. As protein: CASSSPDRVHEQYF.

The gene calls are TRBV7-9 and TRBJ2-3, with 9 nucleotides matching TRBD1. V was clipped by 3 bases and J by 3 bases; unmatched bases: 4. CDR1 SEHNR and CDR2 FQNEAQ come from the germline V gene (reference sequence). The CDR3 contains 15 residues. The CDR3 DNA follows: TGTGCCAGCAGCTTGCGGGACAGGGCTACAGATACGCAGTATTTT. Protein product: CASSLRDRATDTQYF. The variable domain in full, with the rest retrieved from reference TRBV7-9 and TRBJ2-3, is DTGVSQNPRHKITKRGQNVTFRCDPISEHNRLYWYRQTLGQGPEFLTYFQNEAQLEKSRLLSDRFSAERPKGSFSTLEIQRTEQGDSAMYLCASSLRDRATDTQYFGPGTRLTVL.

This clone was counted ten times or more. This sequence joins TRBV14 and TRBJ2-7; TRBD2 matches 9 bases. V trimming: 1 base; J trimming: 7 bases; junction bases outside the gene matches: 5. The CDR3 consists of 14 residues. Germline V lookup: CDR1 SGHDN, CDR2 FVKESK. Written as DNA, the CDR3 is TGTGCCAGCAGCCAAGTCCCAGCGGGAGGTGAGCAGTACTTC. Translating gives CASSQVPAGGEQYF. Complete variable domain (other parts from reference TRBV14 and TRBJ2-7): EAGVTQFPSHSVIEKGQTVTLRCDPISGHDNLYWYRRVMGKEIKFLLHFVKESKQDESGMPNNRFLAERTGGTYSTLKVQPAELEDSGVYFCASSQVPAGGEQYFGPGTRLTVT.

V gene TRBV18 combines with J gene TRBJ1-1; 9 bases are shared with TRBD1. With 4 bases clipped from V and 0 bases from J, the junction kept 3 bases outside the gene matches. Germline CDR1 and CDR2: KGHSH and LQKENI. This CDR3 is 15 amino acids long. DNA of the CDR3: TGTGCCAGCTCACAGGGACAGGGTATGAACACTGAAGCTTTCTTT. Translated: CASSQGQGMNTEAFF.

The J gene is TRBJ2-7, the V gene TRBV11-2; 7 bases are shared with TRBD1. CDR3 length equals 15 residues. Per germline, CDR1 SGHAT and CDR2 FQNNGV. Trimming at V came to 5 bases and at J to 4 bases, leaving 11 bases not matched to a gene. CDR3: CASSRTQGIGYEQYF. CDR3 DNA: TGTGCCAGCAGCCGAACACAGGGGATAGGATACGAGCAGTACTTC.

This clone turned up a few times. The chain uses TRBV7-9 and TRBJ1-4; D remains unclear. Deletions cut 6 bases from V and 5 bases from J, with 10 bases between. The V gene's germline CDR1 is SEHNR and CDR2 FQNEAQ (reference sequence). The CDR3 contains 13 residues. This chain's CDR3 is CASRGGGNEKLFF. The CDR3 DNA reads as TGTGCCAGCAGGGGCGGCGGGAATGAAAAACTGTTTTTT.

The chain recombines TRBV5-1 with TRBJ2-3, with a tentative D call TRBD2 (5 bases). Per germline, CDR1 SGHRS and CDR2 YFSETQ. The CDR3 spans 17 residues. V was pared by 7 bases and J by 0 bases, with 21 bases between. In DNA, the CDR3 is TGCGCCAGCGAAGCCGGAAAGGCGGGTACGAGCACAGATACGCAGTATTTT. Protein: CASEAGKAGTSTDTQYF.

The genes are TRBV7-2 and TRBJ2-5, with 13 bases lining up with TRBD2. This CDR3 is built from 18 residues. Germline CDR1 is SGHTA and CDR2 is FQGNSA. V shed 2 bases and J 2 bases; nucleotides not matched to a gene: 8. CDR3 loop: CASSLRTSGRGGQETQYF. Here the CDR3 DNA reads TGTGCCAGCAGCTTAAGGACTAGCGGGAGAGGGGGACAAGAGACCCAGTACTTC. Full variable domain (remainder filled in from reference TRBV7-2 and TRBJ2-5): GAGVSQSPSNKVTEKGKDVELRCDPISGHTALYWYRQSLGQGLEFLIYFQGNSAPDKSGLPSDRFSAERTGGSVSTLTIQRTQQEDSAVYLCASSLRTSGRGGQETQYFGPGTRLLVL.

This clone was recorded only once. Other DNA sequences in this sample translate to the same CDR3. V is TRBV15 and J is TRBJ2-3; D is uncertain. Germline V gives CDR1 LNHNV, CDR2 YYDKDF (reference sequence). Trimming cost V 0 bases and J 5 bases, with 3 bases left between them. CDR3 length equals 12 residues. The CDR3 sequence is CATSRDRDTQYF. In nucleotides, the CDR3 is TGTGCCACCAGCAGAGATAGAGATACGCAGTATTTT.

The chain is built from TRBV5-1 and TRBJ2-1, with 7 nucleotides matching TRBD1. The V and J ends lost 4 bases and 8 bases, in that order; junction bases with no gene match: 6. Per the germline V gene, CDR1 is SGHRS and CDR2 is YFSETQ. The CDR3 spans 13 residues. In DNA form, the CDR3 reads TGCGCCAGCAGCCCCAACAGGGGTGATGAGCAGTTCTTC. Protein product: CASSPNRGDEQFF.

Concerning this clone itself: At the DNA level, this CDR3 is encoded by other sequences in the same sample as well. The chain combines TRBV29-1 with TRBJ2-7; D ambiguous. V lost 4 bases to trimming and J lost 0 bases, with 7 bases between them. Germline V gene sequence: CDR1 SQVTM, CDR2 ANQGSEA. The CDR3 sequence is 12 residues long. The CDR3 loop reads CSVGLASYEQYF. The DNA of the CDR3 is TGCAGCGTTGGTTTGGCCTCCTACGAGCAGTACTTC.

The chain uses TRBV30 and TRBJ1-2; unclear D gene. There are 18 residues in the CDR3. Germline loops: CDR1 GTSNPN, CDR2 SVGIG (reference sequence). With 2 bases removed from V and 3 bases from J, the gap between germline ends came to 25 bases. Here the CDR3 reads CAWSTPRHKWQKDYGYTF. The DNA of the CDR3 is TGTGCCTGGAGTACACCGAGGCACAAATGGCAAAAGGACTATGGCTACACCTTC.

The rearrangement joins TRBV10-3 to TRBJ1-1; perhaps TRBD1 as D (6 bases). There are 12 residues in the CDR3. The V gene lost 4 bases and the J gene lost 7 bases, with 10 bases spanning the gap. Germline lookup yields CDR1 ENHRY and CDR2 SYGVKD. The CDR3 sequence is CAISGQVGEAFF. CDR3 nucleotides: TGTGCCATCAGTGGACAGGTCGGTGAAGCTTTCTTT.

This clone was counted once. V is TRBV7-8 and J is TRBJ1-2; 7 bases are shared with TRBD1. The J segment lost 6 bases and the V segment lost 5 bases, leaving 12 bases of the junction unmatched. Germline V lookup: CDR1 SGHVS, CDR2 FQNEAQ. The CDR3 has 15 amino acids. Here the CDR3 DNA reads TGTGCCAGCAGCACACGGAAACAGGGGCATAATGGCTACACCTTC. Translation gives CASSTRKQGHNGYTF.

This chain joins TRBV19 and TRBJ1-1; D gene ambiguous. Germline CDR1 is LNHDA and CDR2 is SQIVND (reference sequence). V was cut by 7 bases and J by 4 bases, with 10 bases left in between. The CDR3 is 12 residues long. The CDR3 reads CASTGLATEAFF. The DNA of the CDR3 is TGTGCCAGTACAGGCCTCGCCACTGAAGCTTTCTTT.

This chain joins TRBV10-3 and TRBJ1-5, with D possibly matching TRBD1 (5 bases). V was trimmed by 4 bases and J by 4 bases, leaving 20 bases between them. Germline V CDR1 and CDR2: ENHRY, SYGVKD. CDR3 size: 17 residues. CDR3 nucleotide sequence: TGTGCCATCAGTGCCCACGGGAGGGGCCGAGGGAATCAGCCCCAGCATTTT. This encodes CAISAHGRGRGNQPQHF.

The table lists this clone with a few counts. The J gene is TRBJ1-3, the V gene TRBV7-2, with a weak D call TRBD1 (5 bases). The CDR3 length is 15 residues. V lost 3 bases and J lost 4, with 13 bases in between. CDR1 is SGHTA, CDR2 FQGNSA, per germline. In DNA form, the CDR3 reads TGTGCCAGCAGCTTCGAAGCGGGGCGAGGAAACACCATATATTTT. Protein product: CASSFEAGRGNTIYF.

This clone turned up a few times. The chain joins TRBV7-2 to TRBJ2-1; D possibly corresponds to TRBD1 (6 bases). The CDR3 extends over 12 amino acids. Germline assignment: CDR1 SGHTA and CDR2 FQGNSA. V gave up 5 bases and J gave up 9 bases, with 11 bases separating them. The CDR3 loop reads CASSHGTIEQFF. The CDR3 coding sequence is TGTGCCAGCAGCCACGGGACAATTGAGCAGTTCTTC.

CDR3 residues: CASSLRQGGEKLFF. CDR3 in DNA: TGTGCCAGCAGTTTGAGGCAGGGAGGGGAAAAACTGTTTTTT. The chain is built from TRBV27 and TRBJ1-4; tentatively, D is TRBD1 (5 bases). CDR1 and CDR2 from the germline V gene are MNHEY and SMNVEV (reference sequence). This CDR3 has 14 amino acids. V lost 3 bases and J lost 8, with 13 bases in between.